These 17 T cell receptor beta chains originate from one sample sequenced in a study of beta chain features in type 1 diabetes. Study results and caveats: Significant though moderate, a shortening of TCRB CDR3s appeared in all four CD4+ subsets of Type 1 diabetes patients.

No antigen is known for these receptors. The isolated RNA, all of it, was reverse transcribed, so expressed TCRB transcripts were what got sequenced. Here immunoSEQ multiplex PCR was the method, and the copy in TCRdb shows in-frame clones only, minus some. The sample has roughly 160,000 clones, 7.8% seen once. Sample: central memory CD4+ T cells from blood. The receptors shown here come from a middle-aged woman with type 1 diabetes.

This clone was counted a few times. The V call is TRBV19, the J call TRBJ2-2; 11 nucleotides agree with TRBD1. The J segment lost 6 bases and the V segment lost 5 bases, leaving 5 bases of the junction unmatched. The CDR3 totals 15 residues. Germline V gene data show CDR1 as LNHDA and CDR2 as SQIVND (reference sequence). In DNA, the CDR3 is TGTGCCAGTAGTGCCCGGGACAGGGGGGCCGGGGAGCTGTTTTTT. This encodes CASSARDRGAGELFF.

This chain uses TRBV15 with TRBJ2-3; D is unclear. Germline V gives CDR1 LNHNV, CDR2 YYDKDF (reference sequence). The CDR3 totals 14 residues. Between the trimmed V and J ends, which lost 0 bases and 6 bases, there was a span of 10 bases. Written as DNA, the CDR3 is TGTGCCACCAGCAGAGATCGTCAGGTTGATACGCAGTATTTT. Its translation is CATSRDRQVDTQYF.

The CDR3 region is CASKTRVPGQGASALHF. CDR3 nucleotide sequence: TGTGCCAGCAAGACGCGGGTCCCGGGACAGGGGGCGTCGGCCCTCCACTTT. The chain recombines TRBV27 with TRBJ1-6; 12 bases match TRBD1. The CDR3 has 17 amino acids. In germline, CDR1 is MNHEY, CDR2 SMNVEV (reference sequence). After removal of 7 bases from V and 14 bases from J, the junction contained 18 bases not matched to a gene.

This chain links TRBV6-5 with TRBJ2-7; 8 bases agree with TRBD1. V trimming: 6 bases; J trimming: 6 bases; junction bases outside the gene matches: 7. Germline values: CDR1 MNHEY, CDR2 SVGAGI. This CDR3 spans 13 amino acids. This CDR3 is CASRVRGQGEQYF. For the CDR3, the DNA is TGTGCCAGCAGGGTCAGGGGGCAGGGCGAGCAGTACTTC.

The V call is TRBV11-1, the J call TRBJ2-7; 15 bases are shared with TRBD2. CDR1 and CDR2 from the germline V gene are SGHAT and FQDESV (reference sequence). The length of the CDR3 is 15 residues. V shed 5 bases and J 6 bases; nucleotides not matched to a gene: 5. The CDR3 region has the DNA TGTGCCAGCAGCCTGAGGACTAGCGGGAGGGGCGAGCAGTACTTC. The encoded protein is CASSLRTSGRGEQYF.

This clone came up a few times. This chain connects TRBV5-1 to TRBJ2-3; 7 bases agree with TRBD2. This CDR3 has 18 amino acids. V lost 0 bases and J lost 3; bases outside the gene matches: 13. Looked up from germline, CDR1 is SGHRS and CDR2 is YFSETQ. In nucleotides, the CDR3 is TGCGCCAGCAGCTTGGAGATCGGGGAGGGCGAAGAGACAGATACGCAGTATTTT. This encodes CASSLEIGEGEETDTQYF.

The J gene is TRBJ1-2, the V gene TRBV4-2; a possible D gene is TRBD1 (5 bases). The ends were cut back, 0 bases at V and 3 bases at J, with 14 bases in the middle. CDR3 length equals 16 residues. Per germline, CDR1 LGHNA and CDR2 YNFKEQ. The CDR3 DNA sequence: TGTGCCAGCAGCCAAGAGGAAGGGGAGGGATACTATGGCTACACCTTC. Translating gives CASSQEEGEGYYGYTF.

This clone was seen a few times. The chain employs TRBV19 and TRBJ1-2; tentative D call: TRBD1 (5 bases). The CDR3 spans 13 residues. V lost 6 bases and J lost 6, with 14 bases in between. The germline CDR1 and CDR2 sequences are LNHDA and SQIVND (reference sequence). The CDR3 nucleotides read TGTGCCAGTAGAGGGGCCGCTGGGGATGGCTACACCTTC. Translated: CASRGAAGDGYTF.

The chain is built from TRBV25-1 and TRBJ2-2; the match to TRBD1 covers 7 bases. After removal of 4 bases from V and 3 bases from J, the junction contained 11 bases not matched to a gene. Germline CDR1 reads MGHDK; CDR2 reads SYGVNS. The CDR3 loop spans 17 amino acids. The CDR3 protein is CASSGHRQGVDTGELFF. CDR3 coding DNA: TGTGCCAGCAGTGGACACCGACAGGGAGTGGACACCGGGGAGCTGTTTTTT.

For the CDR3, the DNA is TGTGCCAGCAGCTTAGCGCTAGAGCTCGAGCAGTACTTC. It translates to CASSLALELEQYF. V and J are TRBV7-2 and TRBJ2-7; the D is unclear. Trimming removed 0 bases at V and 6 bases at J, with 9 bases between. Germline V gives CDR1 SGHTA, CDR2 FQGNSA. This CDR3 spans 13 amino acids.

This clone was found a few times. V and J are TRBV27 and TRBJ1-5; the D gene is possibly TRBD1 (6 bases). The V gene's germline CDR1 is MNHEY and CDR2 SMNVEV (reference sequence). This CDR3 region has 17 residues. The V end was cut by 5 bases, the J end by 0 bases, with 17 bases between. The CDR3 sequence: CASSRRGGGNSNQPQHF. The DNA for the CDR3 is TGTGCCAGCAGTCGTCGGGGAGGGGGGAATAGCAATCAGCCCCAGCATTTT.

There are many counts of this clone. The chain couples TRBV7-2 to TRBJ1-1, with D possibly being TRBD1 (6 bases). The CDR3 loop spans 13 amino acids. Germline V gene data show CDR1 as SGHTA and CDR2 as FQGNSA. The germline V and J ends were trimmed by 5 bases and 6 bases, with 13 bases remaining between them. DNA for the CDR3: TGTGCCAGCAGCGTATGGACAGAGTCTGAAGCTTTCTTT. This codes for CASSVWTESEAFF.

V and J are TRBV11-1 and TRBJ1-2; 7 positions match TRBD1. The ends lost 5 bases at V and 8 bases at J; junction bases unmatched: 11. Per the germline V gene, CDR1 is SGHAT and CDR2 is FQDESV (reference sequence). The CDR3 extends over 14 amino acids. This CDR3 is CASSPETGSYGYTF. The CDR3 region has the DNA TGTGCCAGCAGCCCTGAGACAGGGTCGTACGGCTACACCTTC.

The J gene is TRBJ2-7, the V gene TRBV5-1; 8 bases agree with TRBD1. V was pared by 5 bases and J by 0 bases, with 10 bases of the junction left unmatched. Per the germline V gene, CDR1 is SGHRS and CDR2 is YFSETQ. The CDR3 is made up of 16 amino acids. As DNA, the CDR3 is TGCGCCAGCAGTCCTCAGGGGGCGGGGAGCTCCTACGAGCAGTACTTC. This gives the protein CASSPQGAGSSYEQYF.

This clone has only a few counts. The junction does not match germline at one end; this may be a read error. The chain links TRBV28 to TRBJ2-1; 10 bases match TRBD2. The germline CDR1 and CDR2 sequences are MDHEN and SYDVKM. This CDR3 has 12 amino acids. CDR3 loop: CASSFDLAGAIF. The CDR3 nucleotides are TGTGCCAGCAGTTTCGATCTAGCGGGAGCAATCTTC.

Regarding this clone: The same CDR3 also results from other DNA sequences found in this sample. The genes are TRBV6-6 and TRBJ2-5, with 7 bases matching TRBD2. The CDR3 extends over 13 amino acids. Trimming took 6 bases from V and 5 from J; bases not matched to a gene: 6. The germline V gene has CDR1 MNHNY and CDR2 SVGAGI (reference sequence). CDR3 sequence (DNA): TGTGCCAGCAGACTACTAGCGAGGGAGACCCAGTACTTC. Its protein product is CASRLLARETQYF.

This clone turned up a few times. The chain is built from TRBV6-5 and TRBJ2-7; D might be TRBD2 (6 bases). Germline CDR1 and CDR2: MNHEY and SVGAGI. This CDR3 is 14 amino acids long. V dropped 7 bases and J dropped 1 base, with 14 bases sitting between them. The CDR3 bases are TGTGCCAGCACCAACCTGGAGGGGTCCTACGAGCAGTACTTC. Translated: CASTNLEGSYEQYF.